This is a list of T cell receptor beta chains from one sample in a study of blood T cell repertoires in COVID-19. Data came from immunoSEQ multiplex PCR; TCRdb stores just in-frame clones and leaves some out. Of 200,000 to 250,000 clones detected, over 80% appear once; the ten largest clones hold 3% to 4%. Sequenced input: PBMCs or T cells enriched from blood (not recorded which). Receptor source: a woman aged 30 to 39 who had been exposed to COVID-19. Each CDR3 is given with its conserved first and last residue.

V,J,CDR3
TRBV2,TRBJ1-2,CASRDRTGIEGYTF
TRBV2,TRBJ2-7,CASSGLASSYEQYF
TRBV18,TRBJ2-7,CASSPPGLAGIYEQYF
TRBV10-1,TRBJ2-7,CASSEGGTGLYEQYF
TRBV15,TRBJ1-3,CATSRAFSGNTIYF
TRBV18,TRBJ1-4,CASSPTGAEKLFF
TRBV5-1,TRBJ2-2,CASSYGTPSTGELFF
TRBV5-1,TRBJ1-5,CASSTDGGVPQHF
TRBV5-1,TRBJ2-1,CASSFSGTTHNEQFF
TRBV2,TRBJ1-6,CASSERETGYSPLHF
TRBV2,TRBJ1-1,CASKPGMNTEAFF
TRBV19,TRBJ2-7,CASSIREPAYEQYF
TRBV5-1,TRBJ2-2,CASSLASGGNTGELFF
TRBV27,TRBJ1-5,CASSLSPLYQPQHF
TRBV19,TRBJ2-5,CASSKGTGRAETQYF
TRBV5-1,TRBJ2-7,CASTRDRGTGEQYF
TRBV12-3/TRBV12-4,TRBJ2-5,CASSSDRVQTQYF
TRBV11-2,TRBJ2-3,CASSYTRENTQYF
TRBV20-1,TRBJ1-4,CSAPGGKKLFF
TRBV7-9,TRBJ1-1,CASSLARVLGTEAFF
TRBV4-2,TRBJ2-3,CASSQDSRFTDTQYF
TRBV4-1,TRBJ1-6,CASSQPRQGPNSPLHF
TRBV2,TRBJ2-7,CASRLTGSWEQYF
TRBV28,TRBJ2-1,CASSTPGQEQFF
TRBV2,TRBJ2-5,CASSEVRGIGETQYF
TRBV9,TRBJ2-5,CASSVDGGGVQETQYF
TRBV2,TRBJ2-1,CASSLENGTSGRNEQFF
TRBV7-9,TRBJ2-7,CASSSPTSGASYEQYF
TRBV10-2,TRBJ2-7,CASSTSLAGEQYF
TRBV28,TRBJ1-1,CASNRFYRVNTEAFF
TRBV18,TRBJ1-1,CASSRPTGMNTEAFF
TRBV10-1,TRBJ2-7,CASSELAGGEQYF